This entry lists 26 T cell receptor beta chains sequenced from one sample in a study of OX40 agonist ivuxolimab in advanced cancers. Profiling relied on immunoSEQ multiplex PCR, and the TCRdb table lists in-frame clones only, not all of them. The sample shows roughly 64,000 clones, 84% of them seen only once. The specimen comprised CD4+ or CD8+ T cells sorted from blood, sampled in a trial of the OX40 agonist ivuxolimab. These TCRs come from an adult with an advanced solid tumor such as melanoma, head and neck, liver or kidney cancer.

The rearrangement uses TRBV27 and TRBJ2-1, with D possibly matching TRBD2 (6 bases). The ends were cut back, 2 bases at V and 2 bases at J, with 19 bases in the middle. The germline V gene encodes CDR1 MNHEY and CDR2 SMNVEV (reference sequence). CDR3 size: 18 residues. CDR3 residues: CASSLVASSAKTYNEQFF. DNA of the CDR3: TGTGCCAGCAGTTTAGTGGCCTCTAGCGCGAAAACCTACAATGAGCAGTTCTTC.

The rearrangement uses TRBV9 and TRBJ2-5; possible D gene TRBD1, 5 bases. The J call may be wrong; the DNA end is better matched by TRBJ2-7. Germline CDR1 is SGDLS and CDR2 is YYNGEE. CDR3 length equals 15 residues. In nucleotides, the CDR3 is TGTGCCAGCAGCGTAGGGCCGGGCAGGACATACGAGCAGTACTTC. Protein sequence: CASSVGPGRTYEQYF.

The chain joins TRBV7-2 to TRBJ2-4; no definite D call. Germline CDR1 is SGHTA and CDR2 is FQGNSA. Trimming pared 2 bases from V and 7 bases from J, leaving 9 bases between. This CDR3 spans 13 amino acids. CDR3 nucleotide sequence: TGTGCCAGCAGCTTAACAAACCCCAACATTCAGTACTTC. Its protein is CASSLTNPNIQYF.

V usage is TRBV19 and J usage is TRBJ2-7, with 10 bases lining up with TRBD2. CDR3 length: 17 residues. Germline lookup yields CDR1 LNHDA and CDR2 SQIVND (reference sequence). The V segment lost 1 base and the J segment 2 bases; nucleotides outside the gene matches: 8. Written as DNA, the CDR3 is TGTGCCAGTAGTATAGCGGGGACTAGCGCCATGCCCTACGAGCAGTACTTC. It encodes CASSIAGTSAMPYEQYF.

The gene calls are TRBV5-4 and TRBJ2-1, with 10 bases fitting TRBD2. The CDR3 has 15 amino acids. Per the germline V gene, CDR1 is SGHNT and CDR2 is YYREEE (reference sequence). V lost 1 base, J lost 6 bases, and 4 bases stayed unmatched. The CDR3 spells CASSLSGGAFNEQFF. CDR3 DNA sequence: TGTGCCAGCAGCTTGAGCGGGGGGGCCTTCAATGAGCAGTTCTTC.

The chain couples TRBV30 to TRBJ1-1, with no clear D. The V gene's germline CDR1 is GTSNPN and CDR2 SVGIG (reference sequence). V was shortened by 2 bases and J by 6 bases, with 22 bases between the two germline ends. CDR3 size: 16 residues. CDR3 in DNA: TGTGCCTGGAGTATTAGGGTCACAGCGGCCGGGCCTGAAGCTTTCTTT. This translates into CAWSIRVTAAGPEAFF.

The rearrangement joins TRBV7-9 to TRBJ1-2, with TRBD1 matching over 11 bases. Germline loops: CDR1 SEHNR, CDR2 FQNEAQ (reference sequence). The V and J ends lost 5 bases and 8 bases, in that order; junction bases with no gene match: 7. The CDR3 loop spans 14 amino acids. The CDR3 protein is CASSLGTGGGGYTF. The CDR3 bases are TGTGCCAGCAGCCTCGGGACAGGGGGTGGAGGCTACACCTTC.

The chain uses TRBV27 and TRBJ1-4; D remains ambiguous. Trimming took off 2 bases at V and 3 bases at J, with 7 bases between the two ends. Germline V gene lookup returns CDR1 MNHEY and CDR2 SMNVEV (reference sequence). The CDR3 extends over 14 amino acids. The CDR3 region is CASSLRRSNEKLFF. Written as DNA, the CDR3 is TGTGCCAGCAGTTTAAGGAGGTCTAATGAAAAACTGTTTTTT.

This clone has a handful of counts. The chain carries TRBV11-2 and TRBJ1-1; TRBD1 might be the D (6 bases). Germline loops: CDR1 SGHAT, CDR2 FQNNGV. Trimming left V 5 bases short and J 8 bases short, with 9 bases between. The CDR3 totals 11 residues. The CDR3 protein is CASSRGQEAFF. The DNA of the CDR3 is TGTGCCAGCAGCCGGGGACAAGAAGCTTTCTTT.

The V and J genes are TRBV29-1 and TRBJ1-2; D unresolved. Per the germline V gene, CDR1 is SQVTM and CDR2 is ANQGSEA. V lost 4 bases to trimming and J lost 1 base, with 10 bases between them. The CDR3 contains 13 residues. The CDR3 nucleotides are TGCAGCGTTGGGCAACACCTTAACTATGGCTACACCTTC. Its translation: CSVGQHLNYGYTF.

The chain is built from TRBV4-1 and TRBJ2-3; 15 bases line up with TRBD2. Unmatched junction bases numbered 5, after V lost 1 base and J lost 3 bases. Germline V gene lookup returns CDR1 MGHRA and CDR2 YSYEKL. The CDR3 has 18 residues. The CDR3 loop reads CASSQGGLAGGRTDTQYF. DNA for the CDR3: TGCGCCAGCAGCCAAGGGGGACTAGCGGGGGGCCGGACAGATACGCAGTATTTT.

This sequence joins TRBV19 and TRBJ2-3; TRBD1 agrees at 8 bases. With 8 bases clipped from V and 3 bases from J, the junction kept 4 bases outside the gene matches. The CDR3 spans 13 residues. Germline V gives CDR1 LNHDA, CDR2 SQIVND (reference sequence). This CDR3 reads CASQRTGTDTQYF. DNA for the CDR3: TGTGCCAGTCAACGGACAGGGACAGATACGCAGTATTTT.

The chain employs TRBV11-3 and TRBJ2-3; unclear D gene. V lost 2 bases, J lost 5 bases, and 8 bases lay in between. Germline-derived CDR1 and CDR2 are SGHNT and YENEEA. This CDR3 region has 13 residues. The CDR3: CASSLSDLDTQYF. The CDR3, as DNA: TGTGCCAGCAGCTTATCTGATTTAGATACGCAGTATTTT.

The CDR3 bases are TGCGCCAGCAGACGTCTAGCGGGAGTTGATACGCAGTATTTT. It specifies CASRRLAGVDTQYF. This chain links TRBV5-1 with TRBJ2-3; TRBD2 matches at 10 bases. Trimming at V came to 5 bases and at J to 6 bases, leaving 6 bases not matched to a gene. The CDR3 has 14 residues. From germline, CDR1 is SGHRS and CDR2 YFSETQ. The whole variable domain, remainder taken from reference TRBV5-1 and TRBJ2-3, is KAGVTQTPRYLIKTRGQQVTLSCSPISGHRSVSWYQQTPGQGLQFLFEYFSETQRNKGNFPGRFSGRQFSNSRSEMNVSTLELGDSALYLCASRRLAGVDTQYFGPGTRLTVL.

Only one count was recorded for this clone. For the CDR3, the DNA is TGTGCCAGCAGCTTAGGGACTAGCGGTGGGGATACGCAGTATTTT. Amino acid sequence: CASSLGTSGGDTQYF. The V and J genes are TRBV7-6 and TRBJ2-3; 10 nucleotides line up with TRBD2. Losses at the gene ends were 1 base for V and 6 bases for J; bases not matched to a gene: 4. The CDR3 has 15 amino acids. Germline values: CDR1 SGHVS, CDR2 FNYEAQ.

The DNA for the CDR3 is TGTGCCAGCAGTCCAATTAGGGGGGCGGACGCTGGCTACACCTTC. This codes for CASSPIRGADAGYTF. The rearrangement uses TRBV2 and TRBJ1-2; D perhaps matches TRBD1 (6 bases). V shed 5 bases and J shed 7 bases, with 20 bases lying between them. The CDR3 has 15 residues. Germline CDR1 SNHLY, CDR2 FYNNEI.

The chain's CDR3 is CARASGNTEAFF. CDR3 nucleotides: TGTGCCCGGGCCAGTGGTAACACTGAAGCTTTCTTT. V is TRBV30 and J is TRBJ1-1; D ambiguous. The CDR3 extends over 12 amino acids. V was cut by 8 bases and J by 2 bases, with 12 bases left in between. CDR1 GTSNPN and CDR2 SVGIG come from the germline V gene (reference sequence).

This chain connects TRBV5-6 to TRBJ1-4; D unresolved. This CDR3 contains 16 residues. Germline V gene data show CDR1 as SGHDT and CDR2 as YYEEEE. V dropped 6 bases and J dropped 1 base, with 16 bases sitting between them. CDR3 sequence reads: CASTYLNGVTNEKLFF. CDR3 coding DNA: TGTGCCAGCACCTACCTGAACGGGGTAACTAATGAAAAACTGTTTTTT. Based on the CDR3 plus reference TRBV5-6 and TRBJ1-4, the full variable domain is DAGVTQSPTHLIKTRGQQVTLRCSPKSGHDTVSWYQQALGQGPQFIFQYYEEEERQRGNFPDRFSGHQFPNYSSELNVNALLLGDSALYLCASTYLNGVTNEKLFFGSGTQLSVL.

This clone has more than one count but fewer than ten. This rearrangement joins TRBV7-2 to TRBJ1-2; no clear D gene. V shed 1 base and J shed 6 bases, with 9 bases lying between them. Germline V gene sequence: CDR1 SGHTA, CDR2 FQGNSA. This CDR3 region has 13 residues. Written as DNA, the CDR3 is TGTGCCAGCAGCTTAGTGAGGGAAGATGGCTACACCTTC. Amino acid sequence: CASSLVREDGYTF.

The genes are TRBV5-1 and TRBJ2-2, with a possible D match to TRBD1 (6 bases). From germline, CDR1 is SGHRS and CDR2 YFSETQ. Trimming removed 2 bases from V and 2 bases from J, with 10 bases in between. The CDR3 runs to 15 residues. The CDR3 here is CASSFGQTNTGELFF. DNA for the CDR3: TGCGCCAGCAGCTTTGGACAGACAAACACCGGGGAGCTGTTTTTT.

The chain recombines TRBV5-1 with TRBJ2-2; 12 bases map to TRBD1. V was clipped by 3 bases and J by 4 bases; unmatched bases: 4. The germline V gene has CDR1 SGHRS and CDR2 YFSETQ. The CDR3 length is 16 residues. The CDR3, as DNA: TGCGCCAGCAGCTCGGGACAGGGGGCCGTCACCGGGGAGCTGTTTTTT. It codes for CASSSGQGAVTGELFF. Supplemented by reference TRBV5-1 and TRBJ2-2, the full variable domain reads KAGVTQTPRYLIKTRGQQVTLSCSPISGHRSVSWYQQTPGQGLQFLFEYFSETQRNKGNFPGRFSGRQFSNSRSEMNVSTLELGDSALYLCASSSGQGAVTGELFFGEGSRLTVL.

The chain couples TRBV6-1 to TRBJ1-1; D gene ambiguous. The CDR3 is 14 amino acids. The germline V and J ends were trimmed by 1 base and 4 bases, with 10 bases remaining between them. Germline CDR1 and CDR2: MNHNS and SASEGT. The CDR3 loop reads CASSEGGFSTEAFF. In DNA form, the CDR3 reads TGTGCCAGCAGTGAAGGGGGTTTCAGCACTGAAGCTTTCTTT.

The chain combines TRBV9 with TRBJ2-3, with D unclear. Trimming removed 0 bases from V and 1 base from J, with 6 bases in between. Per germline, CDR1 SGDLS and CDR2 YYNGEE. CDR3 size: 14 residues. CDR3 protein: CASSVASRTDTQYF. CDR3 nucleotides: TGTGCCAGCAGCGTAGCCAGCCGCACAGATACGCAGTATTTT.

This chain connects TRBV4-1 to TRBJ2-1, with D unresolved. The V and J ends lost 0 bases and 9 bases respectively, with 9 bases between them. This CDR3 is built from 13 residues. Germline V gene lookup returns CDR1 MGHRA and CDR2 YSYEKL. CDR3 DNA: TGCGCCAGCAGCCAAGATCGCCGTGGTGAGCAGTTCTTC. It encodes CASSQDRRGEQFF.

The V call is TRBV30, the J call TRBJ1-5, with 9 bases aligning to TRBD1. The CDR3 is 16 amino acids. The V gene's germline CDR1 is GTSNPN and CDR2 SVGIG (reference sequence). The junction had 8 bases not matched to a gene; V was cut back by 0 bases and J by 5 bases. In DNA form, the CDR3 reads TGTGCCTGGAGTGTTACCGGGACAGGGTTTTATCAGCCCCAGCATTTT. Translating it yields CAWSVTGTGFYQPQHF. Looking up the rest from reference TRBV30 and TRBJ1-5 gives the full variable domain: SQTIHQWPATLVQPVGSPLSLECTVEGTSNPNLYWYRQAAGRGLQLLFYSVGIGQISSEVPQNLSASRPQDRQFILSSKKLLLSDSGFYLCAWSVTGTGFYQPQHFGDGTRLSIL.

CDR3 DNA sequence: TGTGCCAGTAGTCCATCGACGACAGGGGTCAACACTGAAGCTTTCTTT. Protein: CASSPSTTGVNTEAFF. This chain uses TRBV19 with TRBJ1-1, with TRBD1 identical over 8 bases. The germline CDR1 and CDR2 sequences are LNHDA and SQIVND (reference sequence). The CDR3 is 16 residues long. V trimming: 5 bases; J trimming: 2 bases; junction bases outside the gene matches: 10.